What follows are 27 T cell receptor beta chains derived from one specimen sequenced in a study of tissue T cells after allogeneic stem cell transplantation. The data were produced by immunoSEQ multiplex PCR, yet TCRdb's version contains in-frame clones alone and is incomplete. The sample has around 7,000 clones; roughly half are singletons. The time point here: mouse harvest day 7 after allogeneic transplant. Tail vein injection delivered 10^7 T-cell-depleted bone marrow cells and 10^6 splenic CD5+ T cells. Sequenced: gut tissue. The source of these receptors is a female BALB/c mouse given C57BL/6 T cells with graft-versus-host disease after an allogeneic hematopoietic cell transplant.

On this clone itself: Gene names are the mouse ones. The DNA ends 1 residue before the CDR3 does, and the rest of the CDR3 is filled in from the germline J gene. V is TRBV12-2 and J is TRBJ2-7, with TRBD2 identical over 8 bases. The trim removed 0 bases at V and 1 base at J, leaving 4 bases unmatched. Germline CDR1 and CDR2: SGHLS and HYDKME. This CDR3 has 15 amino acids. CDR3 in amino acids: CASSLGLGGSYEQYF. The covered CDR3 bases are TGTGCCAGCTCTCTCGGCCTGGGGGGATCCTATGAACAGTAC.

This clone was counted between two and nine times. The listed genes are named as in mouse. The read ends 1 residue before the CDR3 terminus; that terminus is restored from the germline J gene. V gene TRBV26 combines with J gene TRBJ1-6; D may be TRBD1 (5 bases). TRBJ1-6 is an ORF, and what it does is uncertain. V was shortened by 5 bases and J by 2 bases, with 7 bases between the two germline ends. Looked up from germline, CDR1 is KGHPV and CDR2 is FQNQEV (reference sequence). This CDR3 region has 14 residues. The CDR3 here is CASSDSPYNSPLYF. CDR3 DNA (partial): TGTGCCAGCAGTGACAGCCCCTATAATTCGCCCCTCTAC.

In the case of this clone: Gene names and germline match the mouse. The read gets to within 1 residue of the CDR3 end, and the germline J gene fills in the rest. Other DNA sequences of this sample code for an identical CDR3. This chain uses TRBV13-2 with TRBJ2-5; D possibly matches TRBD1 or TRBD2 (5 bases each). Per germline, CDR1 NNHNN and CDR2 SYGAGS (reference sequence). This CDR3 is 14 amino acids long. V lost 2 bases and J 0 bases, leaving 7 bases between the germline ends. CDR3 bases read: TGTGCCAGCGGTGACCGGGGGAACCAAGACACCCAGTAC. It is translated as CASGDRGNQDTQY. The entire CDR3 protein is CASGDRGNQDTQYF.

Note on this clone: Gene and germline names: mouse. The DNA ends 1 residue before the CDR3 does, and the rest of the CDR3 is filled in from the germline J gene. The chain links TRBV16 to TRBJ1-4; D is unclear. Germline V gives CDR1 SGHSA, CDR2 FRNQAP. V shed 0 bases and J shed 4 bases, with 3 bases lying between them. CDR3 size: 13 residues. The covered CDR3 bases are TGTGCAAGCAGCTTAGATCGCAACGAAAGATTATTT. Protein: CASSLDRNERLF. In full, the CDR3 reads CASSLDRNERLFF.

Notes on this clone: The gene symbols are mouse symbols. The CDR3 spells CTCSAEWGRQNTLYF. CDR3 bases read: TGCACCTGCAGTGCAGAGTGGGGAAGACAAAACACCTTGTAC. The rearrangement uses TRBV1 and TRBJ2-4, with D possibly matching TRBD2 (5 bases). Sequencing ends 1 residue short of the CDR3 end; the germline J gene provides the rest. The ends were cut back, 0 bases at V and 3 bases at J, with 10 bases in the middle. This CDR3 contains 15 residues. Germline CDR1 reads NSQYPW; CDR2 reads LRSPGD (reference sequence).

A note on this clone: The gene names given are mouse names. The CDR3 goes on 1 residue after the read ends, and that part is filled in from the germline J gene. The genes are TRBV26 and TRBJ1-5, with 10 positions matching TRBD1. The V gene's germline CDR1 is KGHPV and CDR2 FQNQEV (reference sequence). J gave up 6 bases and V 8 bases, and 4 bases lay outside the gene matches. The CDR3 length is 13 residues. The part of the CDR3 DNA that was read is TGTGCCAGCGGGACAGGGGACCGCCAGGCTCCGCTT. Protein product: CASGTGDRQAPL. The whole CDR3 sequence reads CASGTGDRQAPLF.

Remarks on this clone: Each gene name is a mouse one. The read is 1 residue too short to cover the CDR3 end, so that end is filled in from the germline J gene. The V call is TRBV15, the J call TRBJ2-2; D gene ambiguous. Germline assignment: CDR1 SGHND and CDR2 FRSKSL. This CDR3 comprises 14 residues. The germline V and J ends were trimmed by 1 base and 2 bases, with 5 bases remaining between them. The CDR3 sequence is CASSLVGNTGQLYF. The part of the CDR3 DNA that was read is TGTGCCAGCAGTTTAGTCGGGAACACCGGGCAGCTCTAC.

About this clone: The listed genes are named as in mouse. The read halts 1 residue ahead of the CDR3 end, with the missing end drawn from the germline J gene. This chain joins TRBV5 and TRBJ1-1; the D gene is possibly TRBD1 (5 bases). V was clipped by 0 bases and J by 4 bases, with 9 bases between them. Germline V gene data show CDR1 as LGHNA and CDR2 as YNLKQL (reference sequence). The CDR3 loop spans 14 amino acids. The DNA read from the CDR3 is TGTGCCAGCAGCCAAGAGGACAAAATCACAGAAGTCTTC. This encodes CASSQEDKITEVF. The complete CDR3 sequence is CASSQEDKITEVFF.

In regard to this clone: Genes and germline are mouse. The missing CDR3 end, 1 residue past where the read stops, is filled in from the germline J gene. V usage is TRBV13-2 and J usage is TRBJ2-2; D perhaps matches TRBD1 (6 bases). V was clipped by 0 bases and J by 4 bases, with 10 bases between them. Germline V CDR1 and CDR2: NNHNN, SYGAGS (reference sequence). The CDR3 loop spans 15 amino acids. CDR3 DNA (partial): TGTGCCAGCGGTGATGCAGGGGAGGGCACCGGGCAGCTCTAC. This translates into CASGDAGEGTGQLY. The full CDR3 protein is CASGDAGEGTGQLYF.

For this clone: Mouse names are used for the genes. The DNA ends 1 residue before the CDR3 does, and the rest of the CDR3 is filled in from the germline J gene. The chain is built from TRBV16 and TRBJ2-1; D uncertain. Trimming removed 5 bases from V and 4 bases from J, with 9 bases in between. Germline V gene sequence: CDR1 SGHSA, CDR2 FRNQAP. The CDR3 loop spans 13 amino acids. Incomplete CDR3 DNA: TGTGCAAGCAGCGGGTCAGAATATGCTGAGCAGTTC. Its protein product is CASSGSEYAEQF. The entire CDR3 protein reads CASSGSEYAEQFF.

Worth noting for this clone: The gene symbols are mouse symbols. Read data end 1 residue before the CDR3 end; the end is taken from the germline J gene. This rearrangement joins TRBV20 to TRBJ2-3; D remains ambiguous. The CDR3 has 12 residues. Germline V gene data show CDR1 as GFQATS and CDR2 as STVNSAI. V was pared by 0 bases and J by 0 bases, with 1 base between. CDR3 loop: CGARESAETLYF. The DNA read from the CDR3 is TGTGGTGCTAGGGAAAGTGCAGAAACGCTGTAT.

As concerns this clone: Mouse names are used for the genes. The CDR3 end is not reached by the read, which stops 1 residue before it; the germline J gene fills it in. This chain connects TRBV29 to TRBJ2-7; 7 nucleotides align to TRBD2. The CDR3 consists of 15 residues. Germline lookup yields CDR1 MSHET and CDR2 SYDVDS. V shed 0 bases and J 2 bases; nucleotides not matched to a gene: 4. The CDR3: CASSLSGGRTYEQYF. The sequenced CDR3 bases are TGTGCTAGCAGTTTATCGGGGGGGAGGACCTATGAACAGTAC.

This clone was seen only a few times. Mouse gene names and germline throughout. From the germline J gene comes the end of the CDR3, since the read stops 1 residue before it. This chain joins TRBV13-3 and TRBJ2-7, with TRBD1 identical over 9 bases. CDR3 size: 12 residues. Losses at the gene ends were 5 bases for V and 4 bases for J; bases not matched to a gene: 1. Germline V gives CDR1 NNHDY, CDR2 SYVADS. The part of the CDR3 DNA that was read is TGTGCCAGCAGGGACAGGGGATATGAACAGTAC. Translated, it gives CASRDRGYEQY. The CDR3 reads in full as CASRDRGYEQYF.

A note on this clone: The listed genes are named as in mouse. Read data end 1 residue before the CDR3 end; the end is taken from the germline J gene. The chain recombines TRBV13-3 with TRBJ2-7; TRBD1 agrees at 12 bases. Trimming removed 6 bases from V and 6 bases from J; junction bases left unmatched: 4. The CDR3 covers 13 residues. Germline loops: CDR1 NNHDY, CDR2 SYVADS. The CDR3 loop reads CASTRDRGLEQYF. The CDR3 bases that were read are TGTGCCAGCACCCGGGACAGGGGGCTTGAACAGTAC.

As to this clone: Gene labels here are mouse ones. The read halts 1 residue ahead of the CDR3 end, with the missing end drawn from the germline J gene. The chain links TRBV14 to TRBJ1-1, with 7 bases lining up with TRBD1. This CDR3 spans 13 amino acids. Germline CDR1 SGHDT, CDR2 FRDEAV. The junction had 4 bases not matched to a gene; V was cut back by 4 bases and J by 4 bases. The CDR3: CASSPDRVTEVFF. The covered CDR3 bases are TGTGCCAGCAGTCCAGACAGGGTCACAGAAGTCTTC.

With respect to this clone: The gene symbols are mouse symbols. The read stops 1 residue short of the end of the CDR3; the missing end is completed from the germline J gene. This chain joins TRBV1 and TRBJ2-7; 7 bases line up with TRBD1. Trimming took 5 bases from V and 6 from J; bases not matched to a gene: 4. CDR1 is NSQYPW, CDR2 LRSPGD, per germline (reference sequence). This CDR3 has 12 residues. CDR3 loop: CTCSTDRVEQYF. The sequenced part of the CDR3 DNA is TGCACCTGCAGTACCGACAGGGTTGAACAGTAC.

For this clone: Mouse germline and gene names are used. With the read ending 1 residue before the CDR3 end, the germline J gene is used to fill in that end. The V and J genes are TRBV5 and TRBJ2-7, with 7 bases matching TRBD1. This CDR3 is 14 amino acids long. Trimming at V came to 3 bases and at J to 0 bases, leaving 2 bases not matched to a gene. CDR1 and CDR2 (germline): LGHNA, YNLKQL (reference sequence). This chain's CDR3 is CASSQRDSSYEQYF. CDR3 DNA, as far as it was read: TGTGCCAGCAGCCAGAGGGACAGCTCCTATGAACAGTAC.

Details on this clone: Gene names follow the mouse nomenclature. The read ends 1 residue shy of where the CDR3 ends; the end is completed using the germline J gene. This rearrangement joins TRBV3 to TRBJ1-4, with 8 bases lining up with TRBD1. With 1 base clipped from V and 7 bases from J, the junction kept 5 bases outside the gene matches. The germline V gene encodes CDR1 SNHLY and CDR2 FYNGKV (reference sequence). The CDR3 has 15 residues. The DNA read from the CDR3 is TGTGCCAGCAGCTTAGTACCAGGGGGCGGCGAAAGATTATTT. Translated: CASSLVPGGGERLF. The full CDR3 is CASSLVPGGGERLFF.

In the case of this clone: Mouse names are used for the genes. From the germline J gene comes the end of the CDR3, since the read stops 1 residue before it. V and J are TRBV15 and TRBJ2-7, with D perhaps matching TRBD1 (6 bases). Germline CDR1 and CDR2: SGHND and FRSKSL. The V and J ends lost 6 bases and 0 bases respectively, with 9 bases between them. The CDR3 length is 13 residues. Here the CDR3 reads CASRRDNSYEQYF. The part of the CDR3 DNA that was read is TGTGCCAGCAGGAGGGACAACTCCTATGAACAGTAC.

This clone was seen a few times. The listed genes are named as in mouse. With the read ending 1 residue before the CDR3 end, the germline J gene is used to fill in that end. This specimen includes other DNA sequences encoding the same CDR3. This rearrangement joins TRBV26 to TRBJ2-7; D uncertain. The CDR3 extends over 12 amino acids. Per the germline V gene, CDR1 is KGHPV and CDR2 is FQNQEV (reference sequence). Trimming cost V 2 bases and J 0 bases, with 2 bases left between them. CDR3 amino acids: CASSLSSYEQYF. CDR3 DNA (partial): TGTGCCAGCAGTCTGAGCTCCTATGAACAGTAC.

As regards this clone: The gene symbols are mouse symbols. The read ends 1 residue shy of where the CDR3 ends; the end is completed using the germline J gene. The V and J genes are TRBV12-1 and TRBJ2-5; D unresolved. The V end lost 3 bases, the J end lost 0 bases, and 3 bases lay between the germline ends. The CDR3 is 12 amino acids. The germline gives CDR1 SGHSN, CDR2 HYEKVE. The CDR3 bases that were read are TGTGCCAGCTCTATTAACCAAGACACCCAGTAC. It translates to CASSINQDTQY. The full CDR3 reads CASSINQDTQYF.

For this clone: Gene names denote mouse genes. The CDR3 end falls 1 residue outside the read, so it is completed with the germline J gene. The rearrangement links TRBV26 to TRBJ1-1; TRBD1 is a possible D gene (6 bases). Between the trimmed V and J ends, which lost 7 bases and 3 bases, there was a span of 18 bases. The length of the CDR3 is 15 residues. Germline V gives CDR1 KGHPV, CDR2 FQNQEV (reference sequence). CDR3 loop: CASTVRTASDTEVFF. CDR3 DNA (partial): TGTGCCAGCACTGTCAGGACAGCCTCAGACACAGAAGTCTTC.

Points on this clone: The genes and germline here are from mouse. The read terminates 1 residue before the CDR3 end, so the remaining end is supplied by the germline J gene. The chain carries TRBV3 and TRBJ1-3, with D possibly TRBD1 on 6 matching bases. There are 14 residues in the CDR3. Germline V CDR1 and CDR2: SNHLY, FYNGKV (reference sequence). V lost 4 bases to trimming and J lost 3 bases, with 10 bases between them. CDR3 sequence reads: CASSSTGFGNTLYF. Partial CDR3 DNA: TGTGCCAGCAGCTCTACAGGGTTTGGAAATACGCTCTAT.

Turning to this clone: Germline and genes: mouse. The read terminates 1 residue before the CDR3 end, so the remaining end is supplied by the germline J gene. The chain employs TRBV3 and TRBJ2-7; 12 bases are shared with TRBD2. The CDR3 has 15 amino acids. V trimming: 5 bases; J trimming: 0 bases; junction bases outside the gene matches: 2. Germline CDR1 SNHLY, CDR2 FYNGKV (reference sequence). CDR3 DNA, as far as it was read: TGTGCCAGCAGCCGGGGACTGGGGGGCTCCTATGAACAGTAC. Amino acids: CASSRGLGGSYEQY. The full CDR3 protein reads CASSRGLGGSYEQYF.

Comment on this clone: The genes are named according to mouse. The read ends 1 residue before the CDR3 terminus; that terminus is restored from the germline J gene. The J gene is TRBJ1-6, the V gene TRBV13-3, with D uncertain. TRBJ1-6 carries the ORF label, with uncertain function. CDR1 and CDR2 from the germline V gene are NNHDY and SYVADS. The CDR3 runs to 13 residues. V shed 0 bases and J shed 6 bases, with 4 bases lying between them. Partial CDR3 DNA: TGTGCCAGCAGTGATGGCGGTAATTCGCCCCTCTAC. This gives the protein CASSDGGNSPLY. The whole CDR3 sequence reads CASSDGGNSPLYF.

Regarding this clone: Gene names follow the mouse nomenclature. The CDR3 loop is CASSLSMGRTSGNTLYF. The part of the CDR3 DNA that was read is TGTGCCAGCAGTCTGTCTATGGGACGGACTTCTGGAAATACGCTCTAT. The chain employs TRBV26 and TRBJ1-3; possible D gene TRBD1, 5 bases. The read ends 1 residue before the CDR3 terminus; that terminus is restored from the germline J gene. The V end lost 0 bases, the J end lost 0 bases, and 12 bases lay between the germline ends. The CDR3 runs to 17 residues. Germline V gene sequence: CDR1 KGHPV, CDR2 FQNQEV (reference sequence). The full variable domain, completed using reference TRBV26 and TRBJ1-3, is NSKVIQTPRYLVKGQGQKAKMRCIPEKGHPVVFWYQQNKNNEFKFLINFQNQEVLQQIDMTEKRFSAECPSNSPCSLEIQSSEAGDSALYLCASSLSMGRTSGNTLYFGEGSRLIVV.

This clone is a singleton in its sample. Genes and germline come from the mouse. The read terminates 1 residue ahead of where the CDR3 ends, so the germline J gene completes it. The rearrangement links TRBV1 to TRBJ1-1; unclear D gene. V was clipped by 0 bases and J by 1 base, with 6 bases between them. The CDR3 consists of 14 residues. Germline assignment: CDR1 NSQYPW and CDR2 LRSPGD (reference sequence). CDR3 DNA, as far as it was read: TGCACCTGCAGTGCAGATAGCAAAAACACAGAAGTCTTC. It codes for CTCSADSKNTEVF. From start to end, the CDR3 is CTCSADSKNTEVFF. The complete variable domain, with remaining parts taken from reference TRBV1 and TRBJ1-1, reads VTLLEQNPRWRLVPRGQAVNLRCILKNSQYPWMSWYQQDLQKQLQWLFTLRSPGDKEVKSLPGADYLATRVTDTELRLQVANMSQGRTLYCTCSADSKNTEVFFGKGTRLTVV.